This TCR beta chain was found in a study of blood T cell repertoires in COVID-19. Whole-study context: Italy, Spain and the United States were the sources of the convalescent and acute COVID-19 samples. T cells, B-cell-depleted T cells, or PBMCs supplied cDNA or gDNA.

Germline CDR1 MDHEN, CDR2 SYDVKM. Trimming stripped 3 bases from V and 7 bases from J, with 15 bases between. CDR3 size: 14 residues. Per the original methods: Amplification with reference gene primers provided the estimates of nucleated cell counts. Sequenced by immunoSEQ multiplex PCR; TCRdb stores in-frame clones only, minus some. V and J calls and clone size are copied from that table; D and trimming were computed from the DNA. Of hundreds of thousands of clones listed, around nine tenths were seen once; the top ten hold approximately 7.3%. V usage is TRBV28 and J usage is TRBJ1-2; D possibly corresponds to TRBD1 (6 bases). The material sequenced was peripheral blood. The TCR originated in a woman aged 70 to 79 with COVID-19, enrolled during active disease. The CDR3 sequence: CASSFLNRDSGYTF. DNA of the CDR3: TGTGCCAGCAGTTTCCTTAACAGGGATAGTGGCTACACCTTC.